This record concerns one TCR beta chain sequence. The length of the CDR3 is 17 residues. V lost 4 bases, J lost 2 bases, and 20 bases lay in between. Germline values: CDR1 SGHDN, CDR2 FVKESK. This table comes from immunoSEQ multiplex PCR, and its TCRdb copy is limited to in-frame clones, with some not included. Here the sample spans around 250,000 clones, about four fifths being singletons. This entry comes from a study of blood T cell repertoires in COVID-19. The V and J genes are TRBV14 and TRBJ1-2; the D is unclear. The TCR originated in a woman in her late teens or twenties with acute or convalescent COVID-19. Sequences were obtained from peripheral blood. The CDR3 sequence is CASSPPGRIWGNYGYTF. The CDR3 DNA reads as TGTGCCAGCAGCCCCCCCGGGAGGATCTGGGGAAACTATGGCTACACCTTC.